A selection of T cell receptor beta chains follows, all from one sample in a study of T cells after somatic rescue of genetic block. Assay used: immunoSEQ multiplex PCR; TCRdb lists only in-frame clones, some missing. Found here are roughly 70,000 clones, 92% of them singletons; the top ten hold about 3%. The sample comprised peripheral blood mononuclear cells (PBMCs). These receptors all stem from a man aged 40-50 years. CDR3s include the opening cysteine and the closing phenylalanine or tryptophan. The D gene is left open where the match is weak. Part of the rows lack a size; the others show once, few, many or a class for expanded clones.

abundance: NA; j_gene: TRBJ1-3; d_gene: TRBD1; v_gene: TRBV6-5; CDR3nt: TGTGCCAGTCACAGGGGGGGCTCTGGAAACACCATATATTTT; CDR3aa: CASHRGGSGNTIYF
abundance: once; j_gene: TRBJ1-5; d_gene: TRBD1; v_gene: TRBV6-5; CDR3nt: TGTGCCAGCAGCATGGACAGGGGGCAGCCCCAGCATTTT; CDR3aa: CASSMDRGQPQHF
abundance: NA; j_gene: TRBJ2-5; d_gene: NA; v_gene: TRBV2; CDR3nt: TGTGCCAGCAGGCGAAGCCAAGAGACCCAGTACTTC; CDR3aa: CASRRSQETQYF
abundance: NA; j_gene: TRBJ2-3; d_gene: TRBD2; v_gene: TRBV5-1; CDR3nt: TGCGCCAGCAGCTTGGGGCAGCGGGGAGATACGCAGTATTTT; CDR3aa: CASSLGQRGDTQYF
abundance: NA; j_gene: TRBJ2-7; d_gene: NA; v_gene: TRBV30; CDR3nt: TGTGCCTGGAGTGTAAATCTCCCACAGGCCATCCACTACGAGCAGTACTTC; CDR3aa: CAWSVNLPQAIHYEQYF
abundance: NA; j_gene: TRBJ2-1; d_gene: NA; v_gene: TRBV19; CDR3nt: TGTGCCAGTAGCCAGGGGGGGTACAATGAGCAGTTCTTC; CDR3aa: CASSQGGYNEQFF
abundance: NA; j_gene: TRBJ2-7; d_gene: TRBD1; v_gene: TRBV5-1; CDR3nt: TGCGCCAGCAGCTTGGGACAGGGGGCGGACGAGCAGTACTTC; CDR3aa: CASSLGQGADEQYF
abundance: once; j_gene: TRBJ2-1; d_gene: TRBD2; v_gene: TRBV5-1; CDR3nt: TGCGCCAGCTCAGCCCCGACTAGCGGGAGTACCAATGAGCAGTTCTTC; CDR3aa: CASSAPTSGSTNEQFF
abundance: NA; j_gene: TRBJ2-5; d_gene: NA; v_gene: TRBV2; CDR3nt: TGTGCCAGCAGTAGGACCCCGGGAGAGGCCCAGTACTTC; CDR3aa: CASSRTPGEAQYF
abundance: NA; j_gene: TRBJ1-4; d_gene: NA; v_gene: TRBV19; CDR3nt: TGTGCCAGTAGTGTACAAGGGACACTAACTAATGAAAAACTGTTTTTT; CDR3aa: CASSVQGTLTNEKLFF
abundance: NA; j_gene: TRBJ1-2; d_gene: TRBD1; v_gene: TRBV19; CDR3nt: TGTGCCAGTAGTCTCCTTGGACAGGGGAACTATGGCTACACCTTC; CDR3aa: CASSLLGQGNYGYTF
abundance: NA; j_gene: TRBJ1-5; d_gene: TRBD1; v_gene: TRBV6-1; CDR3nt: TGTGCCAGCAGTGAATCCCCCTATTTTGACAGGGGGGGTAATAGCAATCAGCCCCAGCATTTT; CDR3aa: CASSESPYFDRGGNSNQPQHF
abundance: NA; j_gene: TRBJ2-2; d_gene: NA; v_gene: TRBV19; CDR3nt: TGTGCCAGTAGCTCCTGGGGTCAGGGGTCTTTTGCCGGGGAGCTGTTTTTT; CDR3aa: CASSSWGQGSFAGELFF
abundance: NA; j_gene: TRBJ2-2; d_gene: NA; v_gene: TRBV5-1; CDR3nt: TGCGCCAGCAGACGTGACCGGGGAGACACCGGGGAGCTGTTTTTT; CDR3aa: CASRRDRGDTGELFF